The present entry profiles one TCR beta chain with its context. The V gene end was trimmed by 5 bases and the J gene end by 3 bases; junction bases not matched to a gene: 5. In germline, CDR1 is SGHVS, CDR2 FNYEAQ. This CDR3 comprises 15 residues. This specimen comes from a study of OX40 agonist ivuxolimab in advanced cancers. The table came from immunoSEQ multiplex PCR; TCRdb's copy has only in-frame clones and leaves some out. The sample holds approximately 77,000 clones; about 85% are singletons and the top ten take roughly 2.2%. This receptor was identified in an adult with an advanced solid tumor such as melanoma, head and neck, liver or kidney cancer. The material sequenced was CD4+ or CD8+ T cells sorted from blood, taken in a trial of the OX40 agonist ivuxolimab. The chain couples TRBV7-6 to TRBJ1-5, with TRBD1 identical over 9 bases. The chain's CDR3 is CASSEGQGYNQPQHF. CDR3 in DNA: TGTGCCAGCAGCGAGGGACAGGGATACAATCAGCCCCAGCATTTT.